The 24 T cell receptor beta chains below come from one sample, sequenced in a study of T cells in Graves' hyperthyroidism and ophthalmopathy. TCR beta CDR3 regions were amplified from RNA. HTBI primers were employed in a first-round RT-PCR of the TCR CDR3. TCRdb re-analysed the multiplex PCR reads in MiXCR, keeping a single row per CDR3 protein. This table holds about 270,000 distinct CDR3 sequences, approximately 25% found once. Material: blood. The receptors derive from a woman aged 40 to 49 with Graves' ophthalmopathy.

The CDR3 region is CSAIDRANEQYF. For the CDR3, the DNA is TGCAGTGCAATTGACAGGGCCAACGAGCAGTACTTC. The genes are TRBV20-1 and TRBJ2-7, with TRBD1 identical over 7 bases. V gave up 6 bases and J gave up 5 bases; unmatched junction bases: 7. Germline V gene data show CDR1 as DFQATT and CDR2 as SNEGSKA (reference sequence). CDR3 length equals 12 residues.

CDR3 bases: TGCGCCAGCAGCCAGGCAGGACAGGAGGGACGGGAGACCCAGTACTTC. It encodes CASSQAGQEGRETQYF. The chain has TRBV4-1 and TRBJ2-5; D perhaps matches TRBD1 (7 bases). Germline CDR1 is MGHRA and CDR2 is YSYEKL. CDR3 size: 16 residues. Trimming cost V 3 bases and J 5 bases, with 19 bases left between them.

The chain carries TRBV6-1 and TRBJ2-7; weak D call: TRBD2 (7 bases). V was clipped by 4 bases and J by 6 bases, with 13 bases between them. CDR3 size: 13 residues. CDR1 and CDR2 from the germline V gene are MNHNS and SASEGT. In nucleotides, the CDR3 is TGTGCCAGCAGTGTGGGAGGGGGAGCCGAGCAGTACTTC. Protein sequence: CASSVGGGAEQYF.

This clonotype was seen ten or more times. The V and J genes are TRBV20-1 and TRBJ1-5, with 7 bases matching TRBD1. The CDR3 has 17 amino acids. Per germline, CDR1 DFQATT and CDR2 SNEGSKA (reference sequence). J was trimmed by 0 bases and V by 6 bases; bases with no gene match: 14. Here the CDR3 reads CSAPRRGGFISNQPQHF. The CDR3 nucleotides read TGCAGTGCCCCACGGAGAGGGGGCTTTATTAGCAATCAGCCCCAGCATTTT.

Comment on this clonotype: This may come from a read error, since a much larger clone is one base off. The genes are TRBV12-3 or TRBV12-4 and TRBJ2-7; the match to TRBD2 covers 9 bases. CDR3 size: 15 residues. Unmatched junction bases numbered 10, after V lost 3 bases and J lost 7 bases. CDR3 DNA sequence: TGTGCCAGCAGTTTTCCATGGACTAGCGACAATGAGCAGTACTTC. Its translation: CASSFPWTSDNEQYF.

This chain joins TRBV7-8 and TRBJ2-5; the match to TRBD2 covers 12 bases. Trimming cost V 2 bases and J 5 bases; bases outside gene matches: 6. The CDR3 sequence is 16 residues long. Germline assignment: CDR1 SGHVS and CDR2 FQNEAQ. Written as DNA, the CDR3 is TGTGCCAGCAGCTTATACCCACTAGCGGGAGGCGAGACCCAGTACTTC. This sequence encodes CASSLYPLAGGETQYF.

Ten or more counts support this clonotype. V gene TRBV2 combines with J gene TRBJ2-2; the D gene is possibly TRBD1 (6 bases). Germline CDR1 reads SNHLY; CDR2 reads FYNNEI. This CDR3 is built from 14 residues. Trimming took 8 bases from V and 1 from J, leaving 11 bases between them. CDR3 loop: CASQQGLNTGELFF. The DNA for the CDR3 is TGTGCCAGCCAGCAGGGGTTGAACACCGGGGAGCTGTTTTTT.

The chain employs TRBV20-1 and TRBJ2-7, with 10 bases fitting TRBD2. Germline CDR1 DFQATT, CDR2 SNEGSKA (reference sequence). This CDR3 contains 13 residues. V was pared by 3 bases and J by 4 bases, with 3 bases of the junction left unmatched. The CDR3: CSARLAGEYEQYF. For the CDR3, the DNA is TGCAGTGCTAGGCTAGCGGGAGAATACGAGCAGTACTTC.

The rearrangement links TRBV12-5 to TRBJ2-7, with D possibly matching TRBD2 (6 bases). This CDR3 spans 14 amino acids. The V end was cut by 2 bases, the J end by 0 bases, with 8 bases between. The germline V gene encodes CDR1 LGHNT and CDR2 FRNRAP. CDR3 residues: CASGLTSFSYEQYF. CDR3 sequence (DNA): TGTGCTAGTGGTTTGACTAGCTTCTCCTACGAGCAGTACTTC.

This clonotype has ten or more counts. The chain employs TRBV6-5 and TRBJ2-5, with a weak D call TRBD1 (5 bases). The germline V and J ends were trimmed by 0 bases and 0 bases, with 8 bases remaining between them. The CDR3 extends over 15 amino acids. From germline, CDR1 is MNHEY and CDR2 SVGAGI. The CDR3 sequence is CASSYSKGNQETQYF. In DNA, the CDR3 is TGTGCCAGCAGTTACTCGAAGGGGAACCAAGAGACCCAGTACTTC.

V gene TRBV3-1 combines with J gene TRBJ2-2; unclear D gene. The CDR3 has 11 amino acids. The V end was cut by 5 bases, the J end by 6 bases, with 4 bases between. The germline CDR1 and CDR2 sequences are LGHDT and YNNKEL (reference sequence). The CDR3 loop reads CASSVPGELFF. CDR3 DNA sequence: TGTGCCAGCAGCGTACCCGGGGAGCTGTTTTTT.

This clonotype was seen repeatedly, ten times or more. The V call is TRBV10-1, the J call TRBJ2-7, with TRBD2 matching over 10 bases. CDR3 length: 14 residues. Per the germline V gene, CDR1 is WNHNN and CDR2 is SYGVQD (reference sequence). V dropped 3 bases and J dropped 4; count of bases not matched to a gene: 3. The CDR3 protein is CASSDPSGSYEQYF. The CDR3 DNA reads TGCGCCAGCAGTGATCCTAGCGGGAGTTACGAGCAGTACTTC.

This clonotype has a count of ten or more. V and J are TRBV9 and TRBJ2-2; either TRBD1 or TRBD2 may supply D (7 bases each). Trimming took off 0 bases at V and 7 bases at J, with 16 bases between the two ends. Germline CDR1 SGDLS, CDR2 YYNGEE. CDR3 length equals 16 residues. CDR3 protein: CASSVEGAGAIGELFF. CDR3 nucleotides: TGTGCCAGCAGCGTAGAGGGGGCGGGGGCCATCGGGGAGCTGTTTTTT.

Many counts were recorded for this clonotype. V gene TRBV28 combines with J gene TRBJ1-3, with D unresolved. V was trimmed by 3 bases and J by 2 bases, leaving 11 bases between them. Germline CDR1 MDHEN, CDR2 SYDVKM. CDR3 size: 15 residues. DNA for the CDR3: TGTGCCAGCAGTTTTATCGGTTCGGCTGGAAACACCATATATTTT. Protein sequence: CASSFIGSAGNTIYF.

This clonotype was recorded at least ten times. Here the CDR3 DNA reads TGTGCCAGCAGCCCGGCGACCTACGAGCAGTACTTC. Protein product: CASSPATYEQYF. The chain carries TRBV7-8 and TRBJ2-7; D is undetermined. Germline V CDR1 and CDR2: SGHVS, FQNEAQ. V was cut by 5 bases and J by 2 bases, with 7 bases left in between. This CDR3 is built from 12 residues.

The table lists this clonotype with many counts. This sequence joins TRBV10-3 and TRBJ2-2, with 7 bases that match TRBD1. With V trimmed by 6 bases and J by 1 base, 8 bases remained unmatched. The CDR3 has 16 amino acids. Germline CDR1 is ENHRY and CDR2 is SYGVKD. CDR3 sequence reads: CAIRTTGRRNTGELFF. The CDR3, as DNA: TGTGCCATCAGAACGACAGGGCGGCGGAACACCGGGGAGCTGTTTTTT.

This clonotype was observed a few times. This sequence may be a read error, since a much larger clone differs from it by one base. The chain links TRBV20-1 to TRBJ2-7; 10 nucleotides align to TRBD2. The germline V gene has CDR1 DFQATT and CDR2 SNEGSKA (reference sequence). The CDR3 contains 15 residues. With 4 bases clipped from V and 3 bases from J, the junction kept 9 bases outside the gene matches. CDR3 sequence reads: CSANPGTSAYYEQYF. DNA for the CDR3: TGCAGTGCTAACCCCGGGACTAGCGCCTACTACGAGCAGTACTTC.

This clonotype was seen many times. The CDR3 region has the DNA TGTGCCACCGAGGGGGGCTCTGGGGCCAACGTCCTGACTTTC. Encoded protein: CATEGGSGANVLTF. This chain connects TRBV19 to TRBJ2-6; D tentatively fits TRBD1 or TRBD2 (6 bases each). Germline V lookup: CDR1 LNHDA, CDR2 SQIVND (reference sequence). The CDR3 extends over 14 amino acids. Between the trimmed V and J ends, which lost 10 bases and 0 bases, there was a span of 10 bases.

The sample holds many counts of this clonotype. V and J are TRBV5-1 and TRBJ1-6, with 7 bases fitting TRBD1. The germline gives CDR1 SGHRS, CDR2 YFSETQ. Losses at the gene ends were 7 bases for V and 13 bases for J; bases not matched to a gene: 17. This CDR3 comprises 15 residues. CDR3 nucleotide sequence: TGCGCCAGCTCAGAAACGGGACAGTCGATTCTGCCCCTCCACTTT. Protein sequence: CASSETGQSILPLHF.

This clonotype was recorded at least ten times. The genes are TRBV7-8 and TRBJ1-1; TRBD1 might be the D (5 bases). The ends were cut back, 6 bases at V and 10 bases at J, with 21 bases in the middle. CDR1 and CDR2 (germline): SGHVS, FQNEAQ. CDR3 length: 14 amino acids. CDR3 amino acids: CASSPLRATSLAFF. The CDR3 nucleotides are TGTGCCAGCAGTCCCCTCAGGGCCACCTCGTTAGCTTTCTTT.

This clonotype was seen at least ten times. This chain joins TRBV7-9 and TRBJ2-7; the match to TRBD1 covers 8 bases. Germline CDR1 SEHNR, CDR2 FQNEAQ (reference sequence). V gave up 6 bases and J gave up 5 bases; unmatched junction bases: 3. The CDR3 is 12 amino acids. The CDR3 region is CASRTGVDEQYF. In DNA form, the CDR3 reads TGTGCCAGCAGGACAGGGGTAGACGAGCAGTACTTC.

The table lists this clonotype with a few counts. This chain joins TRBV11-2 and TRBJ2-5, with D perhaps matching TRBD2 (7 bases). V lost 5 bases and J 1 base, leaving 17 bases between the germline ends. From germline, CDR1 is SGHAT and CDR2 FQNNGV. This CDR3 comprises 16 residues. As DNA, the CDR3 is TGTGCCAGCAGCGGGGGGGCCACCCGCCGCCAAGAGACCCAGTACTTC. This gives the protein CASSGGATRRQETQYF.

This clonotype has a count of ten or more. The gene calls are TRBV28 and TRBJ1-1; 7 positions match TRBD1. This CDR3 is built from 15 residues. V gave up 5 bases and J gave up 4 bases; unmatched junction bases: 10. Germline V gives CDR1 MDHEN, CDR2 SYDVKM. The DNA of the CDR3 is TGTGCCAGCAGTACGAACAGGGGATCGGCCACTGAAGCTTTCTTT. Translating it yields CASSTNRGSATEAFF.

The chain combines TRBV4-1 with TRBJ1-1; 7 bases align to TRBD1. V shed 2 bases, J shed 4 bases, and the junction held 7 bases outside the gene matches. The CDR3 covers 15 residues. Germline CDR1 MGHRA, CDR2 YSYEKL. As DNA, the CDR3 is TGCGCCAGCAGCCAACCACCCAGGGGGGGCACTGAAGCTTTCTTT. Its translation is CASSQPPRGGTEAFF.